This T cell receptor (beta chain) was sequenced during a study of T cell responses to AZD1222 COVID-19 vaccine. Study-wide results and caveats: Spike-specific TCR repertoires showed rising breadth and depth after two AZD1222 doses. Reportedly, nearly half the spike-specific TCRs target unmutated variant regions. Regions 160-218 and 743-854 dominated among vaccine-associated CD4 TCRs spanning spike. Scientists sampled the repertoires only once the peak T cell response had passed.

In this sample, this clone turned up a few times. Its antigen remains unidentified. Sequencing was performed with immunoSEQ multiplex PCR; in TCRdb, only in-frame clones are kept and a portion is missing. This table has approximately 150,000 clones, around 84% appearing once. The material sequenced was peripheral blood, taken 28 days after the second AZD1222 dose. The TCR comes from an adult who received the AZD1222 COVID-19 vaccine.

The CDR3 protein is CASSAEPDNEQFF. The CDR3 coding sequence is TGCGCCAGCAGCGCCGAGCCGGACAATGAGCAGTTCTTC. V gene TRBV5-1 combines with J gene TRBJ2-1; D call uncertain. The ends were cut back, 4 bases at V and 5 bases at J, with 10 bases in the middle. This CDR3 has 13 amino acids. Per germline, CDR1 SGHRS and CDR2 YFSETQ.